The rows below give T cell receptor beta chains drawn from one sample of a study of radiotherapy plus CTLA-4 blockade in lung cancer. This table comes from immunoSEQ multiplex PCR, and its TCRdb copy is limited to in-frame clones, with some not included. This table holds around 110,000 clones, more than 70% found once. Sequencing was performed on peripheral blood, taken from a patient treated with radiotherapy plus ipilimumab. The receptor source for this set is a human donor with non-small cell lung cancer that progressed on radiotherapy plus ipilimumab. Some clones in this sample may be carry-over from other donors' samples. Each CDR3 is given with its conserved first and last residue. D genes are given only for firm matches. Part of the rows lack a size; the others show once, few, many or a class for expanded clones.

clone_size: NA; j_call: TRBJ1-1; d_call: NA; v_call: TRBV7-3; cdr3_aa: CASSGTTRTEAFF; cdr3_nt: TGTGCCAGCAGCGGGACCACGAGGACTGAAGCTTTCTTT
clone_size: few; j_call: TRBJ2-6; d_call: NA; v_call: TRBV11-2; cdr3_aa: CASSQEAASGANVLTF; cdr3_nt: TGCGCCAGCAGCCAAGAAGCGGCCTCTGGGGCCAACGTCCTGACTTTC
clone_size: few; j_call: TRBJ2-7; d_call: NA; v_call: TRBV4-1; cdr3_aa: CASSQVGNSYEQYF; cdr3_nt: TGCGCCAGCAGCCAAGTTGGAAACTCCTACGAGCAGTACTTC
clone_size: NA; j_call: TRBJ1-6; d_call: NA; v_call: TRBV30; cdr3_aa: CAWSSGTSIFPLHF; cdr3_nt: TGTGCCTGGAGCTCCGGGACATCTATTTTTCCCCTCCACTTT
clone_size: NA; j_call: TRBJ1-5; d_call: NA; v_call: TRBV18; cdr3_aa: CASSPGQWASNQPQHF; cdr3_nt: TGTGCCAGCTCACCAGGGCAGTGGGCGAGCAATCAGCCCCAGCATTTT
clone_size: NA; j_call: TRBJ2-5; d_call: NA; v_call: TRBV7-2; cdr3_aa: CASSLVVETQYF; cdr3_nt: TGTGCCAGCAGCTTAGTTGTTGAGACCCAGTACTTC
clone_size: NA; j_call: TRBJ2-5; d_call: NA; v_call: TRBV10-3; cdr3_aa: CAIRASRGNQETQYF; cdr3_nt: TGTGCCATCAGGGCTTCAAGGGGGAACCAAGAGACCCAGTACTTC
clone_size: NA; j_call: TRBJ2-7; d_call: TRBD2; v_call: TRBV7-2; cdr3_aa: CASSLERGGLGQQYF; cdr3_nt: TGTGCCAGCAGCTTAGAGCGGGGGGGGCTAGGACAGCAGTACTTC
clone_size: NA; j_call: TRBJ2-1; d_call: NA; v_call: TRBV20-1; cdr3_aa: CSAYYNEQFF; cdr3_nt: TGCAGTGCTTATTACAATGAGCAGTTCTTC
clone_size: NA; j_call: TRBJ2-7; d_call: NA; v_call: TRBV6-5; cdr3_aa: CASSYSRGYEQYF; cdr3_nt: TGTGCCAGCAGTTACTCGAGAGGGTACGAGCAGTACTTC
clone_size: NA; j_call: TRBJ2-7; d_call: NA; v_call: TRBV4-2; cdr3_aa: CASSPLSGGGGNEQYF; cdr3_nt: TGTGCCAGCAGCCCCCTCTCGGGAGGGGGCGGGAACGAGCAGTACTTC
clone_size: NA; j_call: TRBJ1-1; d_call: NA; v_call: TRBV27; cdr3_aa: CASRKFGQQLMNTEAFF; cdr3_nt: TGTGCCAGCAGAAAATTTGGGCAGCAGCTCATGAACACTGAAGCTTTCTTT
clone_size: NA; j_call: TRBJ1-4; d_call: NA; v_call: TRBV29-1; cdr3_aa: CSVLPGEDNEKLFF; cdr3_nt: TGCAGCGTTCTCCCAGGGGAAGATAATGAAAAACTGTTTTTT
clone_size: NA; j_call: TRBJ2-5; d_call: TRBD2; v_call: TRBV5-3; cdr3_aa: CARSSSLAGAPEEETQYF; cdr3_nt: TGTGCCAGAAGCTCTTCACTAGCGGGGGCCCCCGAGGAAGAGACCCAGTACTTC
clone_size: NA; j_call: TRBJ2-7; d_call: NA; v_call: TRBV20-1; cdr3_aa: CSARREYEQYF; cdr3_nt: TGCAGTGCAAGAAGGGAATACGAGCAGTACTTC
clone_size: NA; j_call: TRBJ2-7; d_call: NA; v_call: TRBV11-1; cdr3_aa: CASSPVEIRADRPYEQYF; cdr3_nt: TGTGCCAGCAGCCCTGTCGAAATTAGAGCCGACCGCCCCTACGAGCAGTACTTC
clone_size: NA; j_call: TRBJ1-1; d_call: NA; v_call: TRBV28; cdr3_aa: CASSFYAQNRAFF; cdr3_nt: TGTGCCAGCAGTTTTTACGCCCAGAACCGAGCTTTCTTT
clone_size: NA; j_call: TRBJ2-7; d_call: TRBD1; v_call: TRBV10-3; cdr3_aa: CAIKGAGDEQYF; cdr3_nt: TGTGCCATCAAGGGGGCTGGCGACGAGCAGTACTTC
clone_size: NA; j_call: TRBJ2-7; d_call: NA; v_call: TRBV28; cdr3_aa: CASSSWEQYF; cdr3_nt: TGTGCCAGCAGTAGTTGGGAGCAGTACTTC
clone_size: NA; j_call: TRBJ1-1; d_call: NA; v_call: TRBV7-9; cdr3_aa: CASSFGGFFTEAFF; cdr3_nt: TGTGCCAGCAGCTTCGGGGGCTTCTTCACTGAAGCTTTCTTT
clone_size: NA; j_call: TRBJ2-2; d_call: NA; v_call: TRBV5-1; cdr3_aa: CASSLWGQNTGELFF; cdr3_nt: TGCGCCAGCAGCTTGTGGGGCCAGAACACCGGGGAGCTGTTTTTT
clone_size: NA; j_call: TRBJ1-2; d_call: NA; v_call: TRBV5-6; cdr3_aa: CASSPPFGGSYGYTF; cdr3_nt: TGTGCCAGCAGCCCTCCCTTCGGGGGGAGCTATGGCTACACCTTC
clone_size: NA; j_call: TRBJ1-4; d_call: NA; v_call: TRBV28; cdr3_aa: CASRQRSYRDEKLFF; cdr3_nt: TGTGCCAGCAGGCAAAGATCTTATCGGGATGAAAAACTGTTTTTT
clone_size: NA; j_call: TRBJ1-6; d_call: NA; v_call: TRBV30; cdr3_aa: CAWRENVRMGRGNSPLHF; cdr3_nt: TGTGCCTGGAGGGAAAACGTCAGAATGGGACGGGGGAATTCACCCCTCCACTTT